The rows below give T cell receptor beta chains drawn from one sample of a study of spatial heterogeneity in lung cancer. TCRdb re-derived calls from the 5' RACE reads in MiXCR, one entry per CDR3 protein. There are tens of thousands of distinct CDR3 sequences in the sample; approximately 4.3% occur only once, and 9% to 10% lies in the top ten. Sequences were derived from lung tumor tissue, sampled at surgery. These receptors all come from a male donor with early-stage non-small cell lung cancer. The CDR3 runs from the conserved cysteine through the conserved F or W. The D gene is left open where the match is weak. Clone size, where shown, is once, few, many, or a class for clones that have expanded.

J,D,size,V,DNA,CDR3
TRBJ2-2,TRBD1,few,TRBV15,TGTGCCAGCGAGAAAGGGACAGGGAGGGGCACCGGGGAGCTGTTTTTT,CASEKGTGRGTGELFF
TRBJ2-5,TRBD1,-,TRBV7-9,TGTGCCAGCAGCTTAGAACAGGGGGAGACCCAGTACTTC,CASSLEQGETQYF
TRBJ2-2,-,many,TRBV28,TGTGCCAGCAGTTTACGAGGGTCGGGCACCGGGGAGCTGTTTTTT,CASSLRGSGTGELFF
TRBJ2-7,TRBD2,many,TRBV28,TGTGCCAGCAGTTCCTTAGGCGGGGGGAATTCCTACGAGCAGTACTTC,CASSSLGGGNSYEQYF
TRBJ2-7,TRBD1,many,TRBV28,TGTGCCAGCAGTCGAGGGACAGGGGTCGACTCCTACGAGCAGTACTTC,CASSRGTGVDSYEQYF
TRBJ2-2,-,many,TRBV29-1,TGCAGCTCCTCCTGGGGCGGGGAGCTGTTTTTT,CSSSWGGELFF
TRBJ1-2,-,many,TRBV2,TGTGCCAGCAGTCTTCCCACTCCCCCAATGTCTGGCTACACCTTC,CASSLPTPPMSGYTF
TRBJ1-1,-,many,TRBV5-1,TGCGCCAGCACCTCGGGGGGCACTGAAGCTTTCTTT,CASTSGGTEAFF
TRBJ2-7,-,many,TRBV9,TGTGCCAGCAGCGTAGGCCGGCGAGACAGTATTTTTGGGGTGATTGAGGAGCAGTACTTC,CASSVGRRDSIFGVIEEQYF
TRBJ2-5,-,many,TRBV5-1,TGCGCCAGCAGCTTTGGCTTCTACCGAGGCCAGGAGACCCAGTACTTC,CASSFGFYRGQETQYF